The TCR beta chain under discussion was sequenced for a study of CD8 T cells in ankylosing spondylitis. General observations from the study: Disease-linked clones bore a CD8+ phenotype, appearing relatively rarely in peripheral blood. What appeared characteristic of ankylosing spondylitis blood was a TCR beta motif of 7 or 8 highly homologous variants.

TCRdb used MiXCR to reprocess the 5' RACE reads, holding one entry per CDR3 protein. The repertoire consists of under 300,000 distinct CDR3 sequences, with about 10% occurring once and the leading ten covering approximately 2.5%. This clonotype came up a few times. Its antigen is not identified. V lost 2 bases and J lost 7; bases outside the gene matches: 4. Per germline, CDR1 KGHSH and CDR2 LQKENI. This CDR3 has 15 residues. The rearrangement joins TRBV18 to TRBJ1-6; 8 bases line up with TRBD1. The clonotype originates from a male donor with ankylosing spondylitis or in good health (not recorded which). Sequenced: blood, either unsorted or a sorted T cell fraction (not recorded which). CDR3 DNA sequence: TGTGCCAGCTCACCAGGACAGGGCGAAAATTCACCCCTCCACTTT. It is translated as CASSPGQGENSPLHF.